This T cell receptor beta chain was retrieved from a study of blood T cell repertoires in COVID-19. The protocol was immunoSEQ multiplex PCR, while the TCRdb copy is restricted to in-frame clones and leaves out a portion. The sample carries about 240,000 clones, more than 85% recorded once. The TCR was taken from a woman aged 50 to 65 with COVID-19, enrolled during active disease. The source material was peripheral blood.

CDR3 DNA sequence: TGTGCCAGCAGTGGAACAGGGAAGCAGCCCCAGCATTTT. Residues: CASSGTGKQPQHF. The chain couples TRBV28 to TRBJ1-5; TRBD1 is a possible D gene (6 bases). This CDR3 is 13 amino acids long. CDR1 is MDHEN, CDR2 SYDVKM, per germline. The ends were cut back, 5 bases at V and 7 bases at J, with 12 bases in the middle.